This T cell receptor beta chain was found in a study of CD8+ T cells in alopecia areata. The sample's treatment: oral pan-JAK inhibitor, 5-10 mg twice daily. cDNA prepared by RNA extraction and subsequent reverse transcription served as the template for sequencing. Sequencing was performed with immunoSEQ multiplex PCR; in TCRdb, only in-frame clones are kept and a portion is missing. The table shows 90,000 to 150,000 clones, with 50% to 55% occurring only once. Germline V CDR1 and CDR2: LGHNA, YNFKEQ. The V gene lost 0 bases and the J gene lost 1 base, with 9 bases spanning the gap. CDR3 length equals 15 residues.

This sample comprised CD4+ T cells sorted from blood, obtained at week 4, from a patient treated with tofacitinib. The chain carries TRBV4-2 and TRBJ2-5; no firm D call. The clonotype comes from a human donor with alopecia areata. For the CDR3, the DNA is TGTGCCAGCAGCCAAGATCAAGACTCCCAAGAGACCCAGTACTTC. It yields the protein CASSQDQDSQETQYF.